Listed below are T cell receptor beta chains from one sample, sequenced in a study of cytomegalovirus exposure and HLA in healthy donors. Sequencing used immunoSEQ multiplex PCR; TCRdb keeps in-frame clones, though not all of them. The sample holds roughly 130,000 clones; 65% to 80% are singletons and the top ten take roughly 1.2%. Sequencing was performed on PBMCs. These TCRs come from a male donor in good health and CMV-seropositive. Each CDR3 is given with its conserved first and last residue. A D gene is named only where the DNA matches it firmly. Not all rows give a size; the values are once, few, many and, for expanded clones, a class.

d_call j_call v_call clone_size cdr3_aa cdr3_nt
TRBD2 TRBJ2-2 TRBV27 . CASSPLPGTSGDTGELFF TGTGCCAGCAGTCCCTTGCCGGGGACTAGCGGGGACACCGGGGAGCTGTTTTTT
TRBD1 TRBJ2-2 TRBV7-9 . CASRVRTGVTGELFF TGTGCCAGCAGAGTTCGGACAGGGGTTACCGGGGAGCTGTTTTTT
. TRBJ1-2 TRBV2 . CASSEGLGVPRGYTF TGTGCCAGCAGTGAAGGTTTGGGAGTGCCTCGGGGCTACACCTTC
. TRBJ1-1 TRBV28 . CASTPARDTEAFF TGTGCCAGCACCCCGGCCAGGGACACTGAAGCTTTCTTT
. TRBJ1-1 TRBV5-1 . CASSLAQMNTEAFF TGCGCCAGCAGCTTGGCACAGATGAACACTGAAGCTTTCTTT
TRBD2 TRBJ2-1 TRBV28 . CASSSGTSGRAEQFF TGTGCCAGCAGTTCGGGGACTAGCGGGAGAGCTGAGCAGTTCTTC
. TRBJ2-7 TRBV5-1 . CASSLANRVSWEQYF TGCGCCAGCAGCTTGGCCAACAGGGTTTCTTGGGAGCAGTACTTC
. TRBJ2-1 TRBV7-3 . CASSPTRAQFF TGTGCCAGCAGCCCCACCAGGGCACAGTTCTTC
. TRBJ2-2 TRBV28 once CASSFRKGRGPNTGELFF TGTGCCAGCAGTTTTCGTAAGGGCAGGGGACCAAACACCGGGGAGCTGTTTTTT
TRBD1 TRBJ1-2 TRBV5-8 . CASSWLTGSNYGYTF TGTGCCAGCAGCTGGTTGACAGGGAGTAACTATGGCTACACCTTC
. TRBJ1-1 TRBV12-5 . CASGTRSMNTEAFF TGTGCTAGTGGTACCAGGTCTATGAACACTGAAGCTTTCTTT
TRBD2 TRBJ2-7 TRBV5-7 once CASSLDGGLAGGITYEQYF TGTGCCAGCAGCTTGGATGGGGGACTAGCGGGGGGGATAACCTACGAGCAGTACTTC
. TRBJ1-4 TRBV5-5 . CASSPGRGSANEKLFF TGTGCCAGCAGCCCGGGTCGCGGCTCGGCTAATGAAAAACTGTTTTTT
. TRBJ2-3 TRBV13 . CASSEQDTDTQYF TGTGCCAGCAGTGAGCAGGATACAGATACGCAGTATTTT
. TRBJ1-2 TRBV6-6 . CASSPSIYDTYGYTF TGTGCCAGCAGTCCCTCCATATACGACACCTATGGCTACACCTTC
. TRBJ1-2 TRBV4-1 . CASSQALTPWGPDYGYTF TGCGCCAGCAGCCAAGCGCTAACCCCCTGGGGGCCGGACTATGGCTACACCTTC
. TRBJ2-1 TRBV7-8 once CASSWPVYNEQFF TGTGCCAGCAGCTGGCCTGTCTACAATGAGCAGTTCTTC
. TRBJ2-7 TRBV6-5 . CASRLSGNTYEQYF TGTGCCAGCAGGTTGTCAGGGAATACCTACGAGCAGTACTTC
TRBD2 TRBJ2-6 TRBV11-2 . CASSLDREGISSGANVLTF TGTGCCAGCAGCTTAGATAGGGAGGGCATATCCTCTGGGGCCAACGTCCTGACTTTC
TRBD1 TRBJ2-3 TRBV10-3 . CAISEEWTGLGTDTQYF TGTGCCATCAGTGAGGAATGGACAGGGCTAGGGACAGATACGCAGTATTTT
. TRBJ2-7 TRBV5-4 . CASSLDPSAYEQYF TGTGCCAGCAGCCTGGACCCTAGCGCCTACGAGCAGTACTTC
. TRBJ1-6 TRBV2 . CASSRPSGGVSPLHF TGTGCCAGCAGTCGTCCCTCGGGGGGCGTATCACCCCTCCACTTT
TRBD2 TRBJ2-1 TRBV4-2 . CASSPGIAGEQFF TGTGCCAGCAGCCCCGGAATAGCGGGGGAGCAGTTCTTC
. TRBJ2-3 TRBV29-1 few CSVDRVSTLTDTQYF TGCAGCGTTGACAGGGTTTCGACCCTCACAGATACGCAGTATTTT
. TRBJ2-5 TRBV2 . CASLSGHHQETQYF TGTGCCAGCTTATCGGGACATCATCAAGAGACCCAGTACTTC
TRBD2 TRBJ2-1 TRBV4-2 . CASSLGHTEGLAGVEQFF TGTGCCAGCAGCCTTGGACACACGGAAGGACTAGCGGGAGTGGAGCAGTTCTTC
. TRBJ1-1 TRBV11-2 . CASSLGWREAFF TGTGCCAGCAGCTTAGGTTGGAGAGAAGCTTTCTTT
. TRBJ2-5 TRBV5-1 . CASSLAKTADWYQETQYF TGCGCCAGCAGCTTGGCCAAGACAGCCGATTGGTACCAAGAGACCCAGTACTTC
TRBD2 TRBJ2-5 TRBV7-7 . CASSQGGAQETQYF TGTGCTAGCAGCCAGGGAGGGGCACAAGAGACCCAGTACTTC
. TRBJ1-5 TRBV6-5 . CASSEGAGQPQHF TGTGCCAGCAGTGAGGGCGCCGGTCAGCCCCAGCATTTT
. TRBJ1-4 TRBV5-1 . CASSLDSRSNEKLFF TGCGCCAGCAGCTTGGACAGCCGATCTAATGAAAAACTGTTTTTT
. TRBJ1-1 TRBV19 once CASRRGGAEAEAFF TGTGCCAGTAGGAGGGGGGGCGCAGAGGCTGAAGCTTTCTTT
. TRBJ2-3 TRBV5-4 once CASSLDYGETTQYF TGTGCCAGCAGCTTGGACTATGGGGAGACAACGCAGTATTTT
TRBD2 TRBJ2-3 TRBV2 . CASSDGGRAWDTQYF TGTGCCAGCAGTGATGGTGGGAGGGCCTGGGATACGCAGTATTTT
TRBD2 TRBJ2-1 TRBV10-3 . CAISDPAGGPNEQFF TGTGCCATCAGTGATCCTGCGGGGGGGCCCAATGAGCAGTTCTTC